The rows below give T cell receptor beta chains drawn from one sample of a study of blood T cells in healthy people across ages. From the 5' RACE reads, TCRdb called clonotypes with MiXCR, one entry per CDR3 protein. The table shows 910,000 or so distinct CDR3 sequences, with roughly 51% occurring only once. Sequencing used blood. The receptors derive from a woman aged 60 to 75 in good health. Both conserved end residues are part of each CDR3. The order of the fields is clone size, D gene, J gene, V gene, CDR3 DNA, CDR3 protein. A D gene is named only where the DNA matches it firmly. Only part of the rows carry a size: once, few, many, or a class if the clone is expanded.

few,-,TRBJ2-4,TRBV28,TGTGCCAGCAGTTCCCCCGCCGAGGGATGGGGGGACATTCAGTACTTC,CASSSPAEGWGDIQYF
-,-,TRBJ2-5,TRBV9,TGTGCCAGCAGCCCGACAGGTCAGAGAGGGAGAGAGACCCAGTACTTC,CASSPTGQRGRETQYF
-,TRBD2,TRBJ2-1,TRBV29-1,TGCAGCGTTGTTTCGGCTAGCGGGTCGGATGAGCAGTTCTTC,CSVVSASGSDEQFF
-,TRBD2,TRBJ2-5,TRBV10-2,TGCGCCAGCAAGGTAGCGGGAGTTGAGCAGTACTTC,CASKVAGVEQYF
once,TRBD1,TRBJ1-5,TRBV4-1,TGCGCCAGCAGCCAAGTTGCCAGGACAGGGGCCTTTCTGCCCCAGCATTTT,CASSQVARTGAFLPQHF
-,-,TRBJ2-5,TRBV4-3,TGCGCCAGCAGCCAAGGGGCGGTAGCGGTAAAAAGAGAGACCCAGTACTTC,CASSQGAVAVKRETQYF
few,-,TRBJ2-1,TRBV20-1,TGCAGTGCAGGTATAGTGGACAATGAGCAGTTCTTC,CSAGIVDNEQFF
many,-,TRBJ2-5,TRBV20-1,TGCAGTGCTAGAGATCAGAGGCTCCCCCAAGAGACCCAGTACTTC,CSARDQRLPQETQYF
-,TRBD1,TRBJ1-2,TRBV2,TGTGCCAGCAGCGAGGGGACAGCACCAGGCTACACCTTC,CASSEGTAPGYTF
-,-,TRBJ2-5,TRBV20-1,TGCAGTGCTAGAGATCGTATAGGGCGGCGGGAGACCCAGTACTTC,CSARDRIGRRETQYF
-,-,TRBJ2-3,TRBV5-8,TGTGCCAGCAGCTTGATCTGGGAGATAGATACGCAGTATTTT,CASSLIWEIDTQYF
-,-,TRBJ2-4,TRBV20-1,TGCAGTGCTATACGGGAGCCAGCCAAAAACATTCAGTACTTC,CSAIREPAKNIQYF
-,TRBD2,TRBJ2-1,TRBV20-1,TGCAGTGTCAGACGGCTACTAGCGGGCCGCTCCTACAATGAGCAGTTCTTC,CSVRRLLAGRSYNEQFF
-,TRBD1,TRBJ2-7,TRBV6-2/TRBV6-3,TGTGCCAGCAGGATTCCCGGGACAGGGATGTCCGAGCAGTACTTC,CASRIPGTGMSEQYF
-,TRBD1,TRBJ2-1,TRBV28,TGTGCCAGCAGACCGGGACAGGTTCGTGGTGAGCAGTTCTTC,CASRPGQVRGEQFF
-,TRBD2,TRBJ2-5,TRBV3-1,TGTGCCAGCAGCGGGAGGGCCGGTGAGACCCAGTACTTC,CASSGRAGETQYF
few,-,TRBJ2-3,TRBV9,TGTGCCAGCAGCGTAGTAGGCGGCCCGCGGGATACGCAGTATTTT,CASSVVGGPRDTQYF
few,-,TRBJ2-3,TRBV5-1,TGCGCCAGCAGCTTGACTAGGGGGTCCCTCACAGATACGCAGTATTTT,CASSLTRGSLTDTQYF
-,-,TRBJ2-6,TRBV27,TGTGCCAGCAGTCCAGCCTTCTCTACCCGATCTGGGGCCAACGTCCTGACTTTC,CASSPAFSTRSGANVLTF
few,-,TRBJ2-7,TRBV20-1,TGCAGTGCCCCGCGTACGGGGGACTCCTACGAGCAGTACTTC,CSAPRTGDSYEQYF
-,TRBD2,TRBJ2-5,TRBV30,TGTGCCTGGACTCGACTAGCGGGGGTACAAGAGACCCAGTACTTC,CAWTRLAGVQETQYF
-,-,TRBJ2-1,TRBV6-1,TGTGCCAGCAGTCAGGAAGGAGGGCAGTTCTTC,CASSQEGGQFF
few,TRBD2,TRBJ2-7,TRBV29-1,TGCAGCGTTGGGACTAGCGGAAACGAGCAGTACTTC,CSVGTSGNEQYF
few,-,TRBJ1-2,TRBV29-1,TGCAGCGTTGAAGACGTGCTTCGGGGGGGTGGCTACACCTTC,CSVEDVLRGGGYTF
few,TRBD1,TRBJ1-3,TRBV28,TGTGCCAGCAAGGCGGGGAGGACAGGGTTAGGAAACACCATATATTTT,CASKAGRTGLGNTIYF
-,-,TRBJ1-4,TRBV28,TGTGCCAGCAGTTTTAGTTTGGCCTCGTTCAGTAATGAAAAACTGTTTTTT,CASSFSLASFSNEKLFF
-,-,TRBJ2-5,TRBV29-1,TGCAGCGTTGATTTGGGGGGCCCCCAAGAGACCCAGTACTTC,CSVDLGGPQETQYF
once,-,TRBJ2-1,TRBV4-1,TGCGCCAGCAGCCAACGCCGGAGTGCAGAGCAGTTCTTC,CASSQRRSAEQFF
-,-,TRBJ2-7,TRBV14,TGTGCCAGCAGCCAAGTTTCCCTTTTCGAGCAGTACTTC,CASSQVSLFEQYF
few,-,TRBJ2-2,TRBV6-5,TGTGCCAGCAGTTACGCGGAGCGGGGGGAGCTGTTTTTT,CASSYAERGELFF
-,TRBD1,TRBJ2-5,TRBV11-2,TGTGCCAGCAGCCTGGCAGGACAGGTCGGGACCCAGTACTTC,CASSLAGQVGTQYF
-,TRBD1,TRBJ2-4,TRBV20-1,TGCAGTGCCATGAGACAGGGGTCCCTAGCCAAAAACATTCAGTACTTC,CSAMRQGSLAKNIQYF
few,-,TRBJ2-5,TRBV7-2,TGTGCCAGCAGCTATACGGGGAAAGAGACCCAGTACTTC,CASSYTGKETQYF
-,-,TRBJ2-4,TRBV5-5,TGTGCCAGCAGCTTGGAAGGGGTCGGCTTAGCCAAAAACATTCAGTACTTC,CASSLEGVGLAKNIQYF
-,-,TRBJ2-7,TRBV28,TGTGCCAGCCTAGCCCGAGACAGGTACGAGCAGTACTTC,CASLARDRYEQYF
-,-,TRBJ2-7,TRBV7-2,TGTGCCAGCAGCTCGTCACAATTCTTAGAATACGAGCAGTACTTC,CASSSSQFLEYEQYF
-,-,TRBJ1-2,TRBV5-1,TGCGCCAGCAGCTTGGCACCGGGACAAGACTATGGCTACACCTTC,CASSLAPGQDYGYTF
-,-,TRBJ2-1,TRBV5-5,TGTGCCAGCAGCCCCCTTATGGGGTCAGCCTTGGACAATGAGCAGTTCTTC,CASSPLMGSALDNEQFF
-,TRBD1,TRBJ1-5,TRBV6-5,TGTGCCAGCAGACCTCGACAGGGAGGCAATCAGCCCCAGCATTTT,CASRPRQGGNQPQHF
-,TRBD1,TRBJ2-5,TRBV12-3/TRBV12-4,TGTGCCAGCAGAGTCCGGGACAGGATGTACTTC,CASRVRDRMYF
-,-,TRBJ1-1,TRBV14,TGTGCCAGCAACCAAAACACAGTCACTGAAGCTTTCTTT,CASNQNTVTEAFF
few,-,TRBJ2-7,TRBV5-1,TGCGCCAGCAGCTTGGGGGGCGGTGCGGTGGTGACTTCCTACGAGCAGTACTTC,CASSLGGGAVVTSYEQYF
-,TRBD1,TRBJ1-4,TRBV9,TGTGCCAGCAGCGTCAGCTCCGGACAGGGGGAGGAAAAACTGTTTTTT,CASSVSSGQGEEKLFF
once,-,TRBJ1-5,TRBV12-3/TRBV12-4,TGTGCCAGCAGTTTTAGAGGATATCAGCCCCAGCATTTT,CASSFRGYQPQHF
-,TRBD2,TRBJ2-2,TRBV7-3,TGTGCCAGCAGCTTAACGTCGTCTAGCGGGATCGGGGAGCTGTTTTTT,CASSLTSSSGIGELFF
-,TRBD2,TRBJ2-7,TRBV3-1,TGTGCCAGCAGCCTAAGCGGGATACCCTACGAGCAGTACTTC,CASSLSGIPYEQYF
-,TRBD1,TRBJ2-7,TRBV12-3/TRBV12-4,TGTGCCAGCAACAACGACAGGGCCCGTCCGCAGTACTTC,CASNNDRARPQYF
-,-,TRBJ2-3,TRBV24-1,TGTGCCACCAGTGATAAGACAGGTAGCACAGATACGCAGTATTTT,CATSDKTGSTDTQYF
-,TRBD2,TRBJ2-7,TRBV28,TGTGCCAGCAGTTCCCCTAGCGGGACTTCCTACGAGCAGTACTTC,CASSSPSGTSYEQYF
-,TRBD2,TRBJ2-3,TRBV11-1,TGTGCCAGCAGCTTAGCTCTAGCGGTGTCAGATACGCAGTATTTT,CASSLALAVSDTQYF
many,TRBD1,TRBJ2-7,TRBV7-2,TGTGCCAGCAGCTTCGGACAGGCCGAGCAGTACTTC,CASSFGQAEQYF
-,TRBD2,TRBJ2-5,TRBV24-1,TGTGCCACCAGTGACAGGCGGAGCGGGATAGAAGAGACCCAGTACTTC,CATSDRRSGIEETQYF
-,TRBD1,TRBJ2-3,TRBV28,TGTGCCAGCAGTTTATGGGGACAGGGGCGGAATAAGAAGCAGTATTTT,CASSLWGQGRNKKQYF
few,-,TRBJ2-7,TRBV11-3,TGTGCCAGCAGCTTAGAAGGCAAGCAGTACTTC,CASSLEGKQYF
-,-,TRBJ2-7,TRBV6-2/TRBV6-3,TGTGCCAGCAGTTACCACCAGGTTGGCTACGAGCAGTACTTC,CASSYHQVGYEQYF
-,TRBD1,TRBJ2-4,TRBV30,TGTGCCTGGAGTAGAACGACAGGGGTTGGGCTGGTGGACATTCAGTACTTC,CAWSRTTGVGLVDIQYF
-,TRBD2,TRBJ2-5,TRBV7-2,TGTGCCAGCAGCCGTGGGTTCGGGAACTCGGGGGGGCGCTTGGAGACCCAGTACTTC,CASSRGFGNSGGRLETQYF
-,-,TRBJ2-1,TRBV7-9,TGTGCCAGCAGCTTAGGGTTCACGCAGCCACAAGCTACCTACAATGAGCAGTTCTTC,CASSLGFTQPQATYNEQFF
many,-,TRBJ2-7,TRBV25-1,TGTGCCAGCAGAGGCGTGAGAGTCGGCGAGCAGTACTTC,CASRGVRVGEQYF
-,TRBD2,TRBJ2-7,TRBV20-1,TGCAGTGCTAGAGACCTAGCGGGAGGGGCCCATGAGCAGTACTTC,CSARDLAGGAHEQYF